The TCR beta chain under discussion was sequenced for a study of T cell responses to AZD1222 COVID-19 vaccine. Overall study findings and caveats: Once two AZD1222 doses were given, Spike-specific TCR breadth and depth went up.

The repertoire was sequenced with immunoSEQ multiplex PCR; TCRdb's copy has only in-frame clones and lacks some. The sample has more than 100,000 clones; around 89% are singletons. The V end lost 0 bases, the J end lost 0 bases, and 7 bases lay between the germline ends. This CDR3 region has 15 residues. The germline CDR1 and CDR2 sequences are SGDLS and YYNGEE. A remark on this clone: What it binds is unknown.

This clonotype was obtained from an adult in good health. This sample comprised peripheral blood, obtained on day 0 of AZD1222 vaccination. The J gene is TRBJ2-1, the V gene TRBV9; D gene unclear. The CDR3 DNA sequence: TGTGCCAGCAGCGTAGAGGATAGCTCCTACAATGAGCAGTTCTTC. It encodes CASSVEDSSYNEQFF. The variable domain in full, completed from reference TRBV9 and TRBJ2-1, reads DSGVTQTPKHLITATGQRVTLRCSPRSGDLSVYWYQQSLDQGLQFLIQYYNGEERAKGNILERFSAQQFPDLHSELNLSSLELGDSALYFCASSVEDSSYNEQFFGPGTRLTVL.